Listed here are 6 T cell receptor beta chains from one sample, sequenced in a study of blood T cell repertoires in COVID-19. Produced via immunoSEQ multiplex PCR; TCRdb's table is partial and in-frame only. Altogether approximately 260,000 clones are present, approximately 86% being singletons, with the ten largest covering about 6%. Input material: PBMCs or T cells enriched from blood (not recorded which). These receptors were collected from a woman aged 30 to 39 with acute COVID-19.

The rearrangement links TRBV7-2 to TRBJ2-1; 8 nucleotides agree with TRBD2. Trimming cost V 4 bases and J 9 bases; bases outside gene matches: 5. The CDR3 contains 13 residues. Germline V gene data show CDR1 as SGHTA and CDR2 as FQGNSA. CDR3 protein: CASSSTGGAEQFF. Written as DNA, the CDR3 is TGTGCCAGCAGCTCTACCGGGGGGGCTGAGCAGTTCTTC.

This chain joins TRBV5-1 and TRBJ1-5; D remains ambiguous. This CDR3 is built from 15 residues. V was trimmed by 0 bases and J by 7 bases, leaving 14 bases between them. In germline, CDR1 is SGHRS, CDR2 YFSETQ. Here the CDR3 reads CASSLDPSLSQPQHF. In DNA form, the CDR3 reads TGCGCCAGCAGCTTGGACCCCTCCTTGAGCCAGCCCCAGCATTTT.

This clone was seen just once. The V and J genes are TRBV7-3 and TRBJ2-3; tentative D call: TRBD2 (5 bases). Trimming took 2 bases from V and 1 from J, leaving 7 bases between them. This CDR3 is 14 amino acids long. Looked up from germline, CDR1 is SGHTA and CDR2 is FQGTGA. DNA of the CDR3: TGTGCCAGCAGCTTAGGCGGGCGCACAGATACGCAGTATTTT. Encoded protein: CASSLGGRTDTQYF.

The chain recombines TRBV19 with TRBJ2-6; D possibly corresponds to TRBD1 (6 bases). The CDR3 covers 14 residues. The germline V and J ends were trimmed by 7 bases and 1 base, with 8 bases remaining between them. CDR1 LNHDA and CDR2 SQIVND come from the germline V gene (reference sequence). CDR3 region: CASTTGSGANVLTF. CDR3 coding DNA: TGTGCCAGTACTACAGGGTCTGGGGCCAACGTCCTGACTTTC.

The rearrangement joins TRBV7-8 to TRBJ1-2; TRBD1 matches at 10 bases. The CDR3 consists of 14 residues. CDR1 SGHVS and CDR2 FQNEAQ come from the germline V gene. V gave up 1 base and J gave up 5 bases; unmatched junction bases: 1. Written as DNA, the CDR3 is TGTGCCAGCAGCTTAGGACAGGGGGCTTATGGCTACACCTTC. Protein: CASSLGQGAYGYTF.

The V call is TRBV5-4, the J call TRBJ2-1; 7 bases match TRBD2. Germline V gene data show CDR1 as SGHNT and CDR2 as YYREEE (reference sequence). The CDR3 totals 15 residues. The trim removed 2 bases at V and 5 bases at J, leaving 7 bases unmatched. CDR3 amino acids: CASSFGGSRNNEQFF. CDR3 in DNA: TGTGCCAGCAGCTTTGGCGGGAGTAGGAACAATGAGCAGTTCTTC.